This T cell receptor (beta chain) was profiled in a study of spatial heterogeneity in lung cancer. About the research overall: Among detected sequences, beta-chain ones consistently exceeded alpha-chain ones in number. Combinations of a unique TCR and a UMI were tallied in raw reads, and on average each appeared more than ten times.

As to time point: sample taken at primary tumor resection. The study sequenced unsorted whole RNA from tumor, nontumor lung or frozen PBMC. Samples came from 70 to 80 TRACERx patients with untreated early-stage lung cancer. Unique molecular identifiers, one per molecule, were present on every TCR cDNA molecule. TCRdb independently ran MiXCR on the 5' RACE reads; one entry per CDR3 protein. The sample carries about 85,000 distinct CDR3 sequences, 15% to 25% recorded once. The V and J ends lost 5 bases and 3 bases, in that order; junction bases with no gene match: 6. CDR1 LGHDT and CDR2 YNNKEL come from the germline V gene (reference sequence). This CDR3 comprises 16 residues.

The sample here was PBMCs, taken at surgery. This chain connects TRBV3-1 to TRBJ2-1; 11 nucleotides align to TRBD2. This receptor was obtained from a male donor with early-stage non-small cell lung cancer. The CDR3, as DNA: TGTGCCAGCAGCACCCGACTAGCGGGAATCTACAATGAGCAGTTCTTC. The encoded protein is CASSTRLAGIYNEQFF.